This is a list of T cell receptor beta chains from one sample in a study of T-cell memory formation after mild COVID-19. TCRdb re-called the 5' RACE reads with MiXCR, one entry per CDR3 protein. The sample consists of a few hundred thousand distinct CDR3 sequences, about 16% of them appearing once. Sample: PBMCs or a T cell subset sorted from them (not recorded which). The receptor set was obtained from a man aged 18 to 35 who had mild COVID-19 (a few samples of this study predate the infection). Cell type and time point are not known. Each CDR3 is given with its conserved first and last residue. A D gene is named only where the DNA matches it firmly. Part of the rows lack a size; the others show once, few, many or a class for expanded clones.

V gene: TRBV7-6; clone size: NA; D gene: NA; J gene: TRBJ1-1; CDR3 DNA: TGTGCCAGCAGCTTATTGGGTGTAGCTTTCTTT; CDR3 protein: CASSLLGVAFF
V gene: TRBV10-3; clone size: few; D gene: NA; J gene: TRBJ2-5; CDR3 DNA: TGTGCCATCAGTCCCACAGGGGCGGGGGAGACCCAGTACTTC; CDR3 protein: CAISPTGAGETQYF
V gene: TRBV5-1; clone size: NA; D gene: TRBD1; J gene: TRBJ1-6; CDR3 DNA: TGCGCCAGCAGCTTGGCAACCGGACAGGGGGTTTCACCCCTCCACTTT; CDR3 protein: CASSLATGQGVSPLHF
V gene: TRBV20-1; clone size: few; D gene: NA; J gene: TRBJ2-1; CDR3 DNA: TGCAGTGCTGGACCCTCAGGGAACAATGAGCAGTTCTTC; CDR3 protein: CSAGPSGNNEQFF
V gene: TRBV9; clone size: NA; D gene: TRBD1; J gene: TRBJ1-6; CDR3 DNA: TGTGCCAGCAGCCCGCGGACAGGGTGGAATTCACCCCTCCACTTT; CDR3 protein: CASSPRTGWNSPLHF
V gene: TRBV12-3/TRBV12-4; clone size: NA; D gene: TRBD2; J gene: TRBJ2-1; CDR3 DNA: TGTGCCAGCTCTCCGGAGCTGGGGAGGGGCAATGAGCAGTTCTTC; CDR3 protein: CASSPELGRGNEQFF
V gene: TRBV4-1; clone size: few; D gene: NA; J gene: TRBJ2-3; CDR3 DNA: TGCGCCAGCAGCCAGAAAGAGTACGGTTTCGGCACAGATACGCAGTATTTT; CDR3 protein: CASSQKEYGFGTDTQYF
V gene: TRBV20-1; clone size: NA; D gene: NA; J gene: TRBJ2-3; CDR3 DNA: TGCAGTGCCCAGCTTTCGCGGAGCACAGATACGCAGTATTTT; CDR3 protein: CSAQLSRSTDTQYF
V gene: TRBV9; clone size: NA; D gene: NA; J gene: TRBJ1-4; CDR3 DNA: TGTGCCAGCAGCGCAGAGAATGAAAAACTGTTTTTT; CDR3 protein: CASSAENEKLFF
V gene: TRBV19; clone size: few; D gene: NA; J gene: TRBJ1-4; CDR3 DNA: TGTGCCAGTAGTAACCTGTATGAAAAACTGTTTTTT; CDR3 protein: CASSNLYEKLFF
V gene: TRBV20-1; clone size: NA; D gene: TRBD1; J gene: TRBJ1-5; CDR3 DNA: TGCAGTGCTAGACAGGGGACAGGGGATCAGCCCCAGCATTTT; CDR3 protein: CSARQGTGDQPQHF
V gene: TRBV5-6; clone size: few; D gene: TRBD1; J gene: TRBJ1-1; CDR3 DNA: TGTGCCAGCAGCTTGGGGCAGGGGGCGTCGGCTTTCTTT; CDR3 protein: CASSLGQGASAFF
V gene: TRBV24-1; clone size: NA; D gene: NA; J gene: TRBJ1-4; CDR3 DNA: TGTGCCACCAGTGATGAGGTTTGGGAAAAACTGTTTTTT; CDR3 protein: CATSDEVWEKLFF
V gene: TRBV5-1; clone size: NA; D gene: NA; J gene: TRBJ1-5; CDR3 DNA: TGCGCCAGCAGCTCCGGGACAACCGGTCAGCCCCAGCATTTT; CDR3 protein: CASSSGTTGQPQHF
V gene: TRBV7-7; clone size: many; D gene: NA; J gene: TRBJ1-1; CDR3 DNA: TGTGCCAGCAGTTTAACAGAAAACACTGAAGCTTTCTTT; CDR3 protein: CASSLTENTEAFF
V gene: TRBV6-5; clone size: NA; D gene: TRBD1; J gene: TRBJ1-2; CDR3 DNA: TGTGCCAGCAGTTCCGGGGGACAGGGGGTCTATGGCTACACCTTC; CDR3 protein: CASSSGGQGVYGYTF
V gene: TRBV5-1; clone size: few; D gene: TRBD1; J gene: TRBJ1-6; CDR3 DNA: TGCGCCAGCAGCTTACAGGGGCAGAATTCACCCCTCCACTTT; CDR3 protein: CASSLQGQNSPLHF
V gene: TRBV6-6; clone size: few; D gene: NA; J gene: TRBJ1-2; CDR3 DNA: TGTGCCAGCAGTTACGAAGCGGGGGCGCGCGGCTATGGCTACACCTTC; CDR3 protein: CASSYEAGARGYGYTF
V gene: TRBV4-3; clone size: many; D gene: NA; J gene: TRBJ2-7; CDR3 DNA: TGCGCCAGCAGCCCCCTAGCCGCGTTGGGGGAGCAGTACTTC; CDR3 protein: CASSPLAALGEQYF
V gene: TRBV12-3/TRBV12-4; clone size: few; D gene: TRBD1; J gene: TRBJ2-1; CDR3 DNA: TGTGCCAGCAGTTTATGGGACAGGCCTGATAATGGGCAGTTCTTC; CDR3 protein: CASSLWDRPDNGQFF
V gene: TRBV3-1; clone size: NA; D gene: NA; J gene: TRBJ2-3; CDR3 DNA: TGTGCCAGCAGCCAGTTTTCTACGCAGTATTTT; CDR3 protein: CASSQFSTQYF
V gene: TRBV6-5; clone size: NA; D gene: NA; J gene: TRBJ2-5; CDR3 DNA: TGTGCCAGCAGTGAACAGGGTCGGGCATGGAGAGAGACCCAGTACTTC; CDR3 protein: CASSEQGRAWRETQYF
V gene: TRBV7-2; clone size: NA; D gene: NA; J gene: TRBJ1-2; CDR3 DNA: TGTGCCAGCAGCTTAGCGGTCGGTCGCGGCTACACCTTC; CDR3 protein: CASSLAVGRGYTF